Described below is a single T cell receptor beta chain sequence and its context. Its cognate antigen has yet to be identified. Base qualities are not provided; no much larger clone lies one nucleotide away. The germline V gene (reference sequence) provides CDR1 LNHNV and CDR2 YYDKDF. Spanning cysteine to phenylalanine, the CDR3 consists of 16 amino acids. The only DNA kept is the CDR3, 48 bases in frame from the first base. V lost 0 bases and J lost 4 bases; the stretch between them is 12 bases long. The sample belongs to a study of shared T cell receptors in the human thymus (dated by TCRdb to 2020 to 2022). For the study in its entirety: The study examined how self-reactive, shared T-cell receptor alpha chains are generated in the human thymus.

The library came from the immunoSEQ multiplex PCR assay. TCRdb retrieved this table from immuneACCESS and kept in-frame rearrangements only. Not all clones are present; in checked studies, unresolved V genes account for under half, and no reason is known for the remainder. The sample profile shows some 700,000 clones; 70% to 90% of them were found once. Clones ranked in the top ten supply about 0.0098% of the sample. Another study also made use of these data, one on human thymus T cells. The other study reports the following: In Finland, the donors were immunologically healthy infants who were having open corrective cardiac surgery for congenital heart defects. Thymus tissue was obtained as surgical resects removed during corrective cardiac surgery. Both the thymic and the peripheral blood repertoires appeared to show biased V and J gene segment usage. Highly overlapping thymic TCR repertoires among unrelated individuals were reported in the related research. The study described the TCR alpha and beta repertoires in about 8 infant thymus samples and a few matching peripheral blood samples. Donor ages ranged from roughly 7 to 250 days, and the cohort comprised over 5 male and a couple of female infants. After being mechanically released from the tissue, thymocytes were kept at -70 degrees C in pellets of about 9.5-30 million cells. A QIAsymphony instrument was used to extract genomic DNA from the frozen cell pellets. The immunoSEQ multiplex PCR assay was used to amplify the TCRB and TCRAD loci from a standardized quantity of quality-controlled genomic DNA. The amplicons covered the V(D)J region and were long enough to include the CDR3 and to identify the V and J genes. Through the commercial immunoSEQ service, the amplicons were sequenced on an Illumina platform. Primer bias and sequencing errors were corrected as previously described, and TCRAD and TCRB definitions were based on the IMGT database. The repertoires were analysed using immunoSEQ Analyzer 3.0 and VDJTools for basic statistics, V/J segment usage, diversity estimates, rarefaction and pairwise overlap. To estimate diversity, the Chao1, ChaoE, Efron-Thisted, Shannon and inverse Simpson indices were applied, and diversity was also estimated on datasets down-sampled to the smallest sample. For repertoire overlap, CDR3 nucleotide sequence, V gene and J gene had to match strictly, and clustering was done by Jaccard-based multidimensional scaling. On average, thymus samples gave 650,000 to 1,000,000 unique TCRB clonotypes, whereas blood samples gave about 84,000.

This chain joins TRBV15 to TRBJ2-2, with TRBD1 as a weak D call on 6 bases. This clonotype was obtained from a girl under three years old with a congenital heart defect. Donor details come from another sample of the same person, matched by shared clones. Material: thymocytes. This receptor has the CDR3 CATSRDLTGFTGELFF. The DNA sequence follows: TGTGCCACCAGCAGAGATCTTACAGGGTTCACCGGGGAGCTGTTTTTT. With the rest looked up from the reference TRBV15 and TRBJ2-2 genes rather than sequenced, the full variable domain is DAMVIQNPRYQVTQFGKPVTLSCSQTLNHNVMYWYQQKSSQAPKLLFHYYDKDFNNEADTPDNFQSRRPNTSFCFLDIRSPGLGDTAMYLCATSRDLTGFTGELFFGEGSRLTVL.